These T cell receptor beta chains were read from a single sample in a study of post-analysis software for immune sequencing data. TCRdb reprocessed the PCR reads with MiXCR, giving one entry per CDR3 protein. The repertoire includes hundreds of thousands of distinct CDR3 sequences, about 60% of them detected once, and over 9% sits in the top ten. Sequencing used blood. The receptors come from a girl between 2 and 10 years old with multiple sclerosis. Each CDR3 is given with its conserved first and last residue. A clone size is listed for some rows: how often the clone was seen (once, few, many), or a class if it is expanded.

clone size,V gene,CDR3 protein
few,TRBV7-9,CASSFAQGTGEAFF
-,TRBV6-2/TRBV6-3,CASGIDRDTEAFF
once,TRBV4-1,CASSQDWGQGITNYGYTF
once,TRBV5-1,CASSYATSGAYEQYF
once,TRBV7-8,CASSLARRGFNQPQHF
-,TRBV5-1,CASSIWTSPEQYF
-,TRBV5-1,CASSLEGPEETQYF
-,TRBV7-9,CASSYSLRRENARDTQYF
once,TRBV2,CASSARQGIYEQYF
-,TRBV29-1,CSVDATGTDDNEQFF
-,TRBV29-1,CSAGVVDEKLFF
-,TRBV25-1,CASGGGSLWEQYF
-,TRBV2,CASSPPRNEDIQYF
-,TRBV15,CATSSRENTDTQYF
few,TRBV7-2,CASSLGALLYNEQFF
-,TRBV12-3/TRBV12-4,CASSFTGPEQYF
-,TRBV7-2,CASSLGNSGANVLTF
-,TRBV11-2,CASSFGTVQNYGYTF
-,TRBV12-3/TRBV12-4,CASRSHTGATDTQYF
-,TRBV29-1,CSGVEDRETQYF
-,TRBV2,CASISDTQYF
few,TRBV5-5,CASSMGQSNQPQHF
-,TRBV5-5,CASSPGLEKKGNQPQHF
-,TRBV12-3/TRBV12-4,CASWGAVSESSYNEQFF
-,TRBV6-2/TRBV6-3,CASSYSSTSDPPYEQYF
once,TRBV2,CASSPMGGGFDEQYF
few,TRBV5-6,CASTPMTLTYEQYF
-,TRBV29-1,CSVVLAGGINTGELFF
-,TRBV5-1,CASKPGGTGDTEAFF
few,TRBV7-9,CASSPQGMEQFF
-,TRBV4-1,CASSQPRGGYEKYF
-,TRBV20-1,CSALTGADQPQHF
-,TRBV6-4,CASRVDRGETEAFF
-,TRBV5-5,CASSSHSNYGYTF
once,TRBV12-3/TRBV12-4,CASSLEDAASGNTIYF
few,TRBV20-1,CSALRDRRFSNYGYTF
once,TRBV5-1,CASSPRQGASIEQFF
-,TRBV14,CASSPYLAGWTNEQFF
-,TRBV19,CASSKTGAPTQTGYTF
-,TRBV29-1,CSVLGTSLYNEQFF
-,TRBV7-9,CASSLVDGGLSYGYTF
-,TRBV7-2,CTSSRTSGPVFDEQFF
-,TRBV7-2,CASSSLLGMNTGELFF
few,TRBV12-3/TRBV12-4,CASRVRGRNEQFF
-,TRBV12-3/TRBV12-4,CASSSGALETQYF
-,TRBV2,CASRLTSAGEQYF
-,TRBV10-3,CAISVRAKSSYNEQFF
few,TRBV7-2,CASSSGQGDVNEQFF
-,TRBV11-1,CASGATGQGMGEQFF
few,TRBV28,CASSLDTPNYGYTF
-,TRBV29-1,CSVLAYYEQYF
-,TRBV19,CASTPQDGGYGYTF
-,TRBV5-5,CASSLLVYSNQPQHF
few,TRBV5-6,CASSTGTSGQFF
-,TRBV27,CASSSDAAGNEQFF